The text below deals with one TCR beta chain. What it binds is unknown. A single base separates this from a much larger clone, so it may be a read error. In this CDR3 the conserved last residue, phenylalanine or tryptophan, is missing, so a read error is likely. Germline CDR1 and CDR2: SGHAT and FQNNGV. This CDR3 spans 15 amino acids. This record comes from a study of regulatory T cells in long-lasting Graves disease. Across the whole study: Less than 3 months of antithyroid drugs had been taken by newly diagnosed Graves' patients.

Time point in this sample: newly diagnosed GD, antithyroid drugs for less than 3 months. The authors made the TCR library using RNA they extracted from PBMCs. General study results and limits: Favored gene segments in persistent disease were TRBV28, TRBJ1-2 and TRBJ2-5. Newly diagnosed Graves' patients had higher TCR diversity than persistent ones.

Arm-PCR of CDR3 regions and iRepertoire HTBI primers were the basis on which TCR beta libraries were built. TCRdb ran MiXCR on the multiplex PCR reads and lists one entry per CDR3 protein. The sample contains about 300,000 distinct CDR3 sequences, about 18% of which appear only once. The clonotype was recovered from a female donor with Graves disease. This rearrangement joins TRBV11-2 to TRBJ2-2; 8 bases align to TRBD1. The sequencing used peripheral blood mononuclear cells (PBMCs), collected at new diagnosis, from a patient treated with antithyroid drugs. Written as DNA, the CDR3 is TGTGTCAGCAGCTCCGGACAGGGATGGACCGGGGAGCTGTTTTCT. This sequence encodes CVSSSGQGWTGELFS.